This T cell receptor (beta chain) was identified in a study of radiotherapy plus CTLA-4 blockade in lung cancer. Study in general: Among enrolled patients, about 18% responded and around 30% achieved disease control. General study points: There was expansion of tumor-derived TCR clones in blood after radiotherapy plus ipilimumab. Reports identified early blood T cell clone dynamics, with interferon-beta, as the best response predictor.

Remarks on this clone: Antigen: not known.

Germline V gene lookup returns CDR1 LNHNV and CDR2 YYDKDF (reference sequence). This CDR3 comprises 14 residues. Deletions cut 3 bases from V and 10 bases from J, with 13 bases between. Data came from immunoSEQ multiplex PCR; TCRdb stores just in-frame clones and leaves some out. The sample yields 100,000 or so clones, around 86% seen once. This receptor was identified in a human donor with non-small cell lung cancer that progressed on radiotherapy plus ipilimumab. This chain links TRBV15 with TRBJ1-6; maybe TRBD1 (5 bases). Sequences were derived from peripheral blood, sampled from a patient treated with radiotherapy plus ipilimumab. CDR3 protein: CATSRAWGNSPLHF. The CDR3 bases are TGTGCCACCAGCAGGGCCTGGGGGAACTCACCCCTCCACTTT.